The present T cell receptor beta chain was sequenced within a study of blood T cell repertoires in COVID-19. Study information: The origin of the acute and convalescent COVID-19 samples was the United States, Italy and Spain. T cells, B-cell-depleted T cells, or PBMCs supplied cDNA or gDNA.

In the authors' methods: Estimated nucleated cell counts came from reference gene primer amplification. Produced via immunoSEQ multiplex PCR; TCRdb's table is partial and in-frame only. V, J and clone size are those of that table, while D and trimming were read from the DNA. This table holds 120,000 or so clones, 65% to 90% found once. Germline CDR1 and CDR2: MNHEY and SMNVEV (reference sequence). V was clipped by 8 bases and J by 3 bases; unmatched bases: 12. CDR3 length: 16 residues. Source material: peripheral blood. The chain is built from TRBV27 and TRBJ2-1, with 8 bases identical to TRBD2. The clonotype comes from a woman older than 75 with acute or convalescent COVID-19. CDR3 sequence reads: CASQMGRGAFYNEQFF. The CDR3 bases are TGTGCCAGCCAAATGGGGCGGGGGGCCTTCTACAATGAGCAGTTCTTC.